This T cell receptor (beta chain) comes out of a study of blood T cell repertoires in COVID-19. Across the whole study: Italy, Spain and the United States were the sources of the convalescent and acute COVID-19 samples.

The protocol was immunoSEQ multiplex PCR, while the TCRdb copy is restricted to in-frame clones and leaves out a portion. The table lists around 170,000 clones, under 90% of them singletons, with approximately 8.4% in the top ten. Participant ages covered about 18 to 89 years across 24 US areas. CDR1 LGHDT and CDR2 YNNKEL come from the germline V gene (reference sequence). This CDR3 has 15 amino acids. Trimming cost V 2 bases and J 12 bases; bases outside gene matches: 13. This sequence originates from a woman between 50 and 59 years old who had recovered from COVID-19. This chain joins TRBV3-1 (or the pseudogene TRBV3-2) and TRBJ2-1, with 7 positions matching TRBD2. The material sequenced was PBMCs or T cells enriched from blood (not recorded which). Here the CDR3 DNA reads TGTGCCAGCAGCCAAAGGGTGACTAGCCGGGGCGGGCAGTTCTTC. Residues: CASSQRVTSRGGQFF.